This TCR beta chain emerged from a study of blood T cells in healthy people across ages. As to this clonotype: Compared with germline, one end of the junction differs, possibly owing to a read error.

Whenever a sample was processed, at least 6.5 million PBMCs were isolated. A J-beta primer mix and a sample-barcoded 5' primer were used in a second PCR of about 7 to 12 cycles. Via MiXCR, TCRdb re-called the 5' RACE reads, giving one row per CDR3 protein. Of around 1,600,000 distinct CDR3 sequences listed, approximately 43% are singletons. Germline assignment: CDR1 LGHNA and CDR2 YSLEER. This CDR3 has 17 residues. The TCR comes from a woman between 18 and 29 years old in good health. Sequencing was done on a sample of blood. The chain carries TRBV4-3 and TRBJ1-4; no clear D gene. The CDR3 DNA follows: TGCTCCAGCAGCCAAGCCCTTTGGAGAGCAACTAATGAAAAACTGTTTTTT. This codes for CSSSQALWRATNEKLFF.